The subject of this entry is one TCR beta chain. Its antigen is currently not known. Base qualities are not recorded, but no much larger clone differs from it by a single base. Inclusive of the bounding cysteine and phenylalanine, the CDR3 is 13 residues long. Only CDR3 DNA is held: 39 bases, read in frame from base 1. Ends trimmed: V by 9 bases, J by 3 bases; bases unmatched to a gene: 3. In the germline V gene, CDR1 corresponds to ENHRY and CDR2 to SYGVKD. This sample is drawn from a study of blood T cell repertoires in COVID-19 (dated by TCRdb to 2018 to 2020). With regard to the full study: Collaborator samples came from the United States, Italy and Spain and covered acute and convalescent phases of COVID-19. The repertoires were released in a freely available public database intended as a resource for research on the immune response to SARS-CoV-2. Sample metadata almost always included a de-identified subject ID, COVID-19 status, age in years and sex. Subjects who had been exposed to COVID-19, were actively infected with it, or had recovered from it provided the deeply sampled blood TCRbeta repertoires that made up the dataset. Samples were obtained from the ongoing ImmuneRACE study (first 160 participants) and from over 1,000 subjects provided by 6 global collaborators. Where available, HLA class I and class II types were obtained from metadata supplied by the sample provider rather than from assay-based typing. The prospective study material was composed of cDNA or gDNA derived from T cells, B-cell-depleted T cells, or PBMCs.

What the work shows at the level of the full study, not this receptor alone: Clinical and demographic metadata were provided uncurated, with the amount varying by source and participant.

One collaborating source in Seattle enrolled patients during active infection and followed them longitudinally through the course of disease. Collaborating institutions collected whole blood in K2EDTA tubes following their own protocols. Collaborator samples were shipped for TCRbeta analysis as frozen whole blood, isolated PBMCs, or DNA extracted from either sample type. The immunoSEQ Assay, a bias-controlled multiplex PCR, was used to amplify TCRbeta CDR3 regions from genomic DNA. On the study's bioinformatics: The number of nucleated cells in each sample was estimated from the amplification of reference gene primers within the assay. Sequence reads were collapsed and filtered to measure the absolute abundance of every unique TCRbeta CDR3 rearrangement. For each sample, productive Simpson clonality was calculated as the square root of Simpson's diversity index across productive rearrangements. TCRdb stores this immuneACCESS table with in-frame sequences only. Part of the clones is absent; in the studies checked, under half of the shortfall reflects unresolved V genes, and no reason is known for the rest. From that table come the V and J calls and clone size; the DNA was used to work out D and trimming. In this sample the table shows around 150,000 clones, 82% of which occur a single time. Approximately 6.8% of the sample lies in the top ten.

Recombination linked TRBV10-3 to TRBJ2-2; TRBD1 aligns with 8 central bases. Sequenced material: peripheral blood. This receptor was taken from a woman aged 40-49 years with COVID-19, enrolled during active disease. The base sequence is TGTGCCATAGGACAGGGTCACACCGGGGAGCTGTTTTTT. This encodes CAIGQGHTGELFF.